The rows below give T cell receptor beta chains drawn from one sample of a study of OX40 agonist ivuxolimab in advanced cancers. Some clones are missing from TCRdb's copy, which holds only in-frame ones; the method was immunoSEQ multiplex PCR. The sample includes around 90,000 clones, around 87% of them seen just once. The sample was CD4+ or CD8+ T cells sorted from blood, taken in a trial of the OX40 agonist ivuxolimab. The source is an adult with an advanced solid tumor such as melanoma, head and neck, liver or kidney cancer. The CDR3 runs from the conserved cysteine through the conserved F or W. A D gene is named only where the DNA matches it firmly. Clone size, where shown, is once, few, many, or a class for clones that have expanded.

NA,TRBJ2-3,TRBV11-3,TRBD2,TGTGCCAGCAGCTTAGGAGTCGGGAGGAGTAACACAGATACGCAGTATTTT,CASSLGVGRSNTDTQYF
NA,TRBJ1-3,TRBV7-2,NA,TGTGCCAGCAGCGTGACGGCAAGCTCTGGAAACACCATATATTTT,CASSVTASSGNTIYF
NA,TRBJ1-1,TRBV21-1,NA,TGTGCCGGCCCAAGGACAGGGTTGAACACTGAAGCTTTCTTT,CAGPRTGLNTEAFF
few,TRBJ1-5,TRBV5-5,TRBD1,TGTGCCAGCAGCGAGACGGGGACAGCTTATAGCAATCAGCCCCAGCATTTT,CASSETGTAYSNQPQHF
few,TRBJ1-2,TRBV10-1,NA,TGCGCCAGCAGTGAGAATAGGGTCGGTGGCTACACCTTC,CASSENRVGGYTF
NA,TRBJ1-5,TRBV19,NA,TGTGCCAGTAGTAACTCCCTAGAGGTCCTAGAAACCCATCAGCCCCAGCATTTT,CASSNSLEVLETHQPQHF
NA,TRBJ2-2,TRBV27,TRBD2,TGTGCCAGCAGTTCCCTAGCGGGGTTCACCGGGGAGCTGTTTTTT,CASSSLAGFTGELFF
once,TRBJ2-5,TRBV2,TRBD1,TGTGCCAGCAGTGTGGGACAGGGTATGTGGGAGACCCAGTACTTC,CASSVGQGMWETQYF
NA,TRBJ2-2,TRBV6-5,NA,TGTGCCAGCAGTCCACGACTAGAACTTACCGGGGAGCTGTTTTTT,CASSPRLELTGELFF
NA,TRBJ1-3,TRBV7-6,NA,TGTGCCAGCAGCCTCCTTGGACAGCCTTCCGTCACTGGAAACACCATATATTTT,CASSLLGQPSVTGNTIYF
NA,TRBJ2-2,TRBV5-1,NA,TGCGCCAGCAGCTTGGGGGCGCAATACACCGGGGAGCTGTTTTTT,CASSLGAQYTGELFF
NA,TRBJ1-2,TRBV28,NA,TGTGCCAGCAGCCCGGACCGGTATGGCTACACCTTC,CASSPDRYGYTF